This TCR beta chain was profiled in a study of T cells in Graves' hyperthyroidism and ophthalmopathy. Findings and caveats of the study: Researchers report that a 13 V-J model separated ophthalmopathy from stable hyperthyroidism. With a median lead of roughly 6.8 months before onset, the model predicted ophthalmopathy.

TCR beta CDR3 regions were amplified from RNA. TCR CDR3 regions were first amplified by RT-PCR with HTBI primers. TCRdb processed the multiplex PCR reads anew with MiXCR; each CDR3 protein has one entry. The table lists 600,000 or so distinct CDR3 sequences, under 20% of them singletons. This clonotype was detected a few times. Its matching antigen is unknown. Uncontrolled infection, other autoimmune disease, pregnancy and lactation each barred patients from inclusion. Isolation of PBMCs was performed on around 9.7 ml fresh peripheral blood. The receptor's source is a woman aged 30 to 39 with Graves' hyperthyroidism. The source material was blood.

The CDR3 DNA is TGTGCCAGCTCATATAACCCCGGTGGCTACGAGCAGTACTTC. It yields the protein CASSYNPGGYEQYF. The V and J genes are TRBV18 and TRBJ2-7; D remains ambiguous. Germline V gives CDR1 KGHSH, CDR2 LQKENI. Trimming shortened V by 5 bases and J by 3 bases, and 14 bases separated the two germline ends. The CDR3 loop spans 14 amino acids.